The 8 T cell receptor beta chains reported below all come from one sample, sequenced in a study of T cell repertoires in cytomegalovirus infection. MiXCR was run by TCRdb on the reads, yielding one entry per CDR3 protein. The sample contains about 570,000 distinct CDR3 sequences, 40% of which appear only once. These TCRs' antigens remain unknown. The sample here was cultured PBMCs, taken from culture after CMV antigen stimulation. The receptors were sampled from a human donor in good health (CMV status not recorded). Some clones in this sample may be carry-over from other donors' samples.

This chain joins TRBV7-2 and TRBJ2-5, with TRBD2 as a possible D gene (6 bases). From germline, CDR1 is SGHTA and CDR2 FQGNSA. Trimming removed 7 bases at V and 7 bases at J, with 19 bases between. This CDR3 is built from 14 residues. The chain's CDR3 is CASTTGAGWGTQYF. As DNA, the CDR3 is TGTGCCAGCACCACCGGGGCGGGGTGGGGGACCCAGTACTTC.

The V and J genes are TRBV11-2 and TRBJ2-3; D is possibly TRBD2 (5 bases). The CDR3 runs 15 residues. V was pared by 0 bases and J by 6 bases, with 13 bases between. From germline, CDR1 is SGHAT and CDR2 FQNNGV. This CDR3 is CASSLDLWETDTQYF. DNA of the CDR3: TGTGCCAGCAGCTTAGATCTGTGGGAGACGGATACGCAGTATTTT.

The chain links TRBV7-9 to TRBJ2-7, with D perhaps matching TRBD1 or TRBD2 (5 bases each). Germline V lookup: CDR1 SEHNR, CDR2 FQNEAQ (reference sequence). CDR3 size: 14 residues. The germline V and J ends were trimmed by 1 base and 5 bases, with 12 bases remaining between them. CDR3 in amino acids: CASSLVAGSHEQYF. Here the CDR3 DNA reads TGTGCCAGCAGCTTAGTCGCAGGGAGCCACGAGCAGTACTTC.

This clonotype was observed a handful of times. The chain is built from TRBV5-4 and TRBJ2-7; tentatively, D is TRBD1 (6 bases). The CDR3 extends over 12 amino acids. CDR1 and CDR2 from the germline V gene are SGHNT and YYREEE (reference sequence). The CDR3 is CAWGRGLHEQYF. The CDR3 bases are TGTGCGTGGGGCAGGGGCTTGCACGAGCAGTACTTC.

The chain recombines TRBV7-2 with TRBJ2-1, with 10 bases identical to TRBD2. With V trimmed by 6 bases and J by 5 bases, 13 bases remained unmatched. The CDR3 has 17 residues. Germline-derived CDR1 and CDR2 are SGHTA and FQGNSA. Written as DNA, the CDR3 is TGTGCCAGCAGTCCATGGGGTAGGGGACTAGCGAACAATGAGCAGTTCTTC. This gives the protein CASSPWGRGLANNEQFF. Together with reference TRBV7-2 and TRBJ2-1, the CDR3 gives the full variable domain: GAGVSQSPSNKVTEKGKDVELRCDPISGHTALYWYRQSLGQGLEFLIYFQGNSAPDKSGLPSDRFSAERTGGSVSTLTIQRTQQEDSAVYLCASSPWGRGLANNEQFFGPGTRLTVL.

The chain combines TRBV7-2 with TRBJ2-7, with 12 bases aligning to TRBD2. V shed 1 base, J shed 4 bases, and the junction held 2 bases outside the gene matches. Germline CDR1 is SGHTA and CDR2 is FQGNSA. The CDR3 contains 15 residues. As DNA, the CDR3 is TGTGCCAGCAGCTTAGGACTAGCGGGAGTTTACGAGCAGTACTTC. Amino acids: CASSLGLAGVYEQYF. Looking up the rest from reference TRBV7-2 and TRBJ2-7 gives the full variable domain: GAGVSQSPSNKVTEKGKDVELRCDPISGHTALYWYRQSLGQGLEFLIYFQGNSAPDKSGLPSDRFSAERTGGSVSTLTIQRTQQEDSAVYLCASSLGLAGVYEQYFGPGTRLTVT.

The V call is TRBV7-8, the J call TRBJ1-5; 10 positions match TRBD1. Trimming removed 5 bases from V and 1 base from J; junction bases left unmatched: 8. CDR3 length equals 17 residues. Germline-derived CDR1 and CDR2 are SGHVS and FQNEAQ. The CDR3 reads CASSLTGQGLSNQPQHF. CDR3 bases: TGTGCCAGCAGCCTGACGGGACAGGGGTTAAGCAATCAGCCCCAGCATTTT.

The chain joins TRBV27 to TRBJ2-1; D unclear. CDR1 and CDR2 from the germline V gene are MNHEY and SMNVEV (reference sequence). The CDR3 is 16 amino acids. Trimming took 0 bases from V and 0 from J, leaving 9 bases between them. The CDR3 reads CASSLSVGSSYNEQFF. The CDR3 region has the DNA TGTGCCAGCAGTTTATCTGTGGGAAGCTCCTACAATGAGCAGTTCTTC.